This T cell receptor beta chain was retrieved from a study of response to subunit inactivated influenza vaccine. Whole-study findings and limits: Authors suggested each seasonal flu vaccination may recruit only limited numbers of new T cells.

This clonotype has only a few counts. The antigen remains unidentified. TCRdb processed the RT-PCR reads anew with MiXCR; each CDR3 protein has one entry. The sample includes roughly 500,000 distinct CDR3 sequences, 25% seen only once; the top ten take less than 2.5%. The ends were cut back, 3 bases at V and 4 bases at J, with 16 bases in the middle. The length of the CDR3 is 15 residues. The germline gives CDR1 SGHKS, CDR2 YYEKEE (reference sequence). The rearrangement links TRBV5-5 to TRBJ2-5; D possibly corresponds to TRBD1 (6 bases). The TCR originated in a man in his fifties or sixties who received an inactivated influenza vaccine. The material was CD4+ T cells sorted from PBMCs, obtained 5 days after vaccination. This chain's CDR3 is CASSSQGMLRETQYF. CDR3 DNA: TGTGCCAGCAGCTCACAGGGAATGCTTCGAGAGACCCAGTACTTC.